A single sample gave rise to the 21 T cell receptor beta chains below, sequenced in a study of human T cells and chemical hapten exposure. TCRdb reprocessed the RACE reads with MiXCR, giving one entry per CDR3 protein. The sample shows roughly 360,000 distinct CDR3 sequences, approximately 5% of them seen only once. This sample's time point: patch test 1, 2 weeks after DPC sensitization. Treatment specified: therapeutic diphenylcyclopropenone sensitization with weekly scalp DPC. Material: whole blood, obtained in connection with sensitization to the hapten diphenylcyclopropenone (DPC). The receptors come from a woman in her fifties or sixties with alopecia areata. Some clones in this sample may be carry-over from other donors' samples.

This clonotype came up many times. This rearrangement joins TRBV20-1 to TRBJ2-7; D might be TRBD1 (6 bases). CDR1 is DFQATT, CDR2 SNEGSKA, per germline (reference sequence). Trimming cost V 1 base and J 2 bases, with 15 bases left between them. This CDR3 contains 15 residues. CDR3: CSARGPARGAYEQYF. CDR3 DNA sequence: TGCAGTGCTAGAGGCCCCGCCAGGGGCGCCTACGAGCAGTACTTC.

The table lists this clonotype with many counts. This chain connects TRBV5-1 to TRBJ2-7; D possibly matches TRBD1 or TRBD2 (5 bases each). This CDR3 comprises 15 residues. The V and J ends lost 2 bases and 2 bases respectively, with 14 bases between them. Germline V gene sequence: CDR1 SGHRS, CDR2 YFSETQ. The CDR3 here is CASSFDPGRTYEQYF. The CDR3 nucleotides read TGCGCCAGCAGCTTTGACCCGGGACGGACCTACGAGCAGTACTTC.

In this sample, this clonotype turned up many times. This chain joins TRBV30 and TRBJ2-1, with a possible D match to TRBD2 (5 bases). The CDR3 length is 11 residues. The V end lost 5 bases, the J end lost 10 bases, and 12 bases lay between the germline ends. CDR1 GTSNPN and CDR2 SVGIG come from the germline V gene (reference sequence). The CDR3 nucleotides read TGTGCCTGGGCGGGCAGTGAAGAGCAGTTCTTC. Translation: CAWAGSEEQFF.

Many counts were recorded for this clonotype. This rearrangement joins TRBV7-8 to TRBJ2-5, with TRBD2 as a possible D gene (5 bases). CDR3 length equals 13 residues. Trimming shortened V by 11 bases and J by 3 bases, and 16 bases separated the two germline ends. Germline V gene lookup returns CDR1 SGHVS and CDR2 FQNEAQ. The CDR3 DNA is TGTGCCCATGCGGGCTCCGCGGAAGAGACCCAGTACTTC. Translation: CAHAGSAEETQYF.

This clonotype was seen ten or more times. The chain is built from TRBV12-3 or TRBV12-4 and TRBJ1-4, with no clear D. The CDR3 spans 14 residues. V lost 6 bases, J lost 8 bases, and 16 bases lay in between. This CDR3 is CASSFGGPLEKLFF. Written as DNA, the CDR3 is TGTGCCAGCAGCTTCGGAGGTCCTCTCGAAAAACTGTTTTTT.

This clonotype has a handful of counts. V is TRBV2 and J is TRBJ2-7; 11 bases agree with TRBD2. Germline V gene lookup returns CDR1 SNHLY and CDR2 FYNNEI. This CDR3 has 16 residues. V dropped 3 bases and J dropped 4; count of bases not matched to a gene: 8. The CDR3 spells CASSDSPSGRTYEQYF. The CDR3 DNA sequence: TGTGCCAGCAGTGATTCCCCTAGCGGGAGGACTTACGAGCAGTACTTC.

This sequence joins TRBV6-6 and TRBJ2-7; no firm D call. V was cut by 8 bases and J by 0 bases, with 17 bases left in between. Germline V lookup: CDR1 MNHNY, CDR2 SVGAGI (reference sequence). The length of the CDR3 is 15 residues. CDR3 coding DNA: TGTGCCAGCTGCCAAAACACCCACCCCTCCTACGAGCAGTACTTC. Protein: CASCQNTHPSYEQYF.

As for this clonotype: This may be a read error: a much more frequent sequence differs by one nucleotide. The chain has TRBV28 and TRBJ2-7, with 9 bases identical to TRBD1. This CDR3 has 14 residues. Germline CDR1 reads MDHEN; CDR2 reads SYDVKM. CDR3 sequence reads: CVSSPSRTGGRPLF. The CDR3 DNA reads as TGTGTCAGCAGTCCATCGAGAACAGGGGGCCGTCCTCTCTTC.

The sample holds many counts of this clonotype. This may stem from a read error, because a much larger clone lies one nucleotide away. This chain uses TRBV12-3 or TRBV12-4 with TRBJ1-2, with 9 bases matching TRBD1. Trimming took 6 bases from V and 5 from J; bases not matched to a gene: 4. The CDR3 contains 13 residues. The CDR3 loop reads CASSRDREYGYTF. CDR3 coding DNA: TGTGCCAGCAGCCGGGACAGGGAGTATGGCTACACCTTC.

This clonotype appeared many times. This chain connects TRBV5-6 to TRBJ2-2; 7 bases map to TRBD1. After removal of 2 bases from V and 7 bases from J, the junction contained 8 bases not matched to a gene. The CDR3 is 15 residues long. Germline CDR1 and CDR2: SGHDT and YYEEEE. For the CDR3, the DNA is TGTGCCAGCAGCTTACTAAGGGGGCAAGGCGGGGAGCTGTTTTTT. It is translated as CASSLLRGQGGELFF.

This clonotype was seen ten or more times. The chain links TRBV5-4 to TRBJ1-4; no reliable D call. This CDR3 has 16 amino acids. Per germline, CDR1 SGHNT and CDR2 YYREEE (reference sequence). V shed 0 bases and J shed 0 bases, with 9 bases lying between them. Written as DNA, the CDR3 is TGTGCCAGCAGCTTGGGGACGGTTGCAACTAATGAAAAACTGTTTTTT. Translation: CASSLGTVATNEKLFF.

The sample holds a few counts of this clonotype. This rearrangement joins TRBV20-1 to TRBJ2-7, with 7 bases lining up with TRBD1. J gave up 4 bases and V 2 bases, and 8 bases lay outside the gene matches. Per the germline V gene, CDR1 is DFQATT and CDR2 is SNEGSKA (reference sequence). CDR3 length: 14 residues. The CDR3 sequence: CSARIPGQFYEQYF. The CDR3, as DNA: TGCAGTGCTAGAATACCGGGACAGTTTTACGAGCAGTACTTC.

This clonotype was found many times. The chain couples TRBV6-6 to TRBJ2-3; 10 bases align to TRBD1. The germline V gene encodes CDR1 MNHNY and CDR2 SVGAGI (reference sequence). The CDR3 is 16 amino acids. Trimming cost V 2 bases and J 2 bases; bases outside gene matches: 4. DNA for the CDR3: TGTGCCAGCAGTTACCCAGACAGGGGGCTCACAGATACGCAGTATTTT. Protein sequence: CASSYPDRGLTDTQYF.

This chain joins TRBV5-6 and TRBJ1-1, with 9 bases fitting TRBD1. V was clipped by 5 bases and J by 0 bases; unmatched bases: 8. This CDR3 contains 16 residues. The germline V gene encodes CDR1 SGHDT and CDR2 YYEEEE. The CDR3 nucleotides read TGTGCCAGCAGTTCCGGGACAGGGTTTATGAACACTGAAGCTTTCTTT. This sequence encodes CASSSGTGFMNTEAFF.

This clonotype was counted only a few times. The rearrangement links TRBV20-1 to TRBJ2-7, with TRBD2 matching over 16 bases. The ends lost 1 base at V and 7 bases at J; junction bases unmatched: 13. The CDR3 contains 18 residues. Germline loops: CDR1 DFQATT, CDR2 SNEGSKA (reference sequence). CDR3 sequence: CSARGSGTSGGAAKEQYF. The CDR3 nucleotides read TGCAGTGCTAGAGGATCCGGGACTAGCGGGGGGGCGGCGAAGGAGCAGTACTTC.

This clonotype has more than one count but fewer than ten. The chain employs TRBV7-2 and TRBJ1-2, with a possible D match to TRBD1 (5 bases). This CDR3 has 14 amino acids. The germline V and J ends were trimmed by 2 bases and 4 bases, with 11 bases remaining between them. Germline CDR1 and CDR2: SGHTA and FQGNSA. CDR3 sequence: CASSLFGAAYGYTF. The CDR3 bases are TGTGCCAGCAGCTTATTTGGGGCGGCCTATGGCTACACCTTC.

This clonotype was observed many times. The chain links TRBV7-2 to TRBJ2-2; 8 bases map to TRBD1. The CDR3 has 16 amino acids. The V segment lost 3 bases and the J segment 3 bases; nucleotides outside the gene matches: 6. In germline, CDR1 is SGHTA, CDR2 FQGNSA. Here the CDR3 DNA reads TGTGCCAGCAGCTTTCGGACAGGGATGGACACCGGGGAGCTGTTTTTT. It translates to CASSFRTGMDTGELFF.

At least ten counts were recorded for this clonotype. The rearrangement links TRBV20-1 to TRBJ2-3, with TRBD1 as a possible D gene (5 bases). With 1 base removed from V and 4 bases from J, the gap between germline ends came to 15 bases. The CDR3 runs to 15 residues. The germline gives CDR1 DFQATT, CDR2 SNEGSKA (reference sequence). CDR3 sequence reads: CSARAGRGSADTQYF. In DNA, the CDR3 is TGCAGTGCTAGAGCGGGTAGGGGCTCGGCAGATACGCAGTATTTT.

This clonotype was observed at least ten times. This chain joins TRBV7-2 and TRBJ2-3; D possibly uses TRBD1 or TRBD2 (5 bases each). V lost 3 bases, J lost 8 bases, and 6 bases lay in between. There are 11 residues in the CDR3. Germline CDR1 SGHTA, CDR2 FQGNSA. CDR3 DNA: TGTGCCAGCAGCTTGGGGGTTACGCAGTATTTT. Encoded protein: CASSLGVTQYF.

This clonotype turned up a few times. This chain links TRBV18 with TRBJ2-7; 9 nucleotides align to TRBD1. J lost 2 bases, V lost 3 bases, and 5 bases had no gene match. This CDR3 region has 15 residues. CDR1 and CDR2 (germline): KGHSH, LQKENI. The CDR3 coding sequence is TGTGCCAGCTCACCGGGACAGGGCTTACCCTACGAGCAGTACTTC. Its protein is CASSPGQGLPYEQYF. Full variable domain (remainder filled in from reference TRBV18 and TRBJ2-7): NAGVMQNPRHLVRRRGQEARLRCSPMKGHSHVYWYRQLPEEGLKFMVYLQKENIIDESGMPKERFSAEFPKEGPSILRIQQVVRGDSAAYFCASSPGQGLPYEQYFGPGTRLTVT.

This clonotype came up many times. The chain uses TRBV6-2 or TRBV6-3 and TRBJ1-5; possibly TRBD1 for D (6 bases). This CDR3 has 11 residues. Germline-derived CDR1 and CDR2 are MNHEY and SVGEGT. Trimming took 7 bases from V and 11 from J, leaving 12 bases between them. For the CDR3, the DNA is TGTGCCAGCACCGGGGGGCTTGCCCAGCATTTT. It specifies CASTGGLAQHF.